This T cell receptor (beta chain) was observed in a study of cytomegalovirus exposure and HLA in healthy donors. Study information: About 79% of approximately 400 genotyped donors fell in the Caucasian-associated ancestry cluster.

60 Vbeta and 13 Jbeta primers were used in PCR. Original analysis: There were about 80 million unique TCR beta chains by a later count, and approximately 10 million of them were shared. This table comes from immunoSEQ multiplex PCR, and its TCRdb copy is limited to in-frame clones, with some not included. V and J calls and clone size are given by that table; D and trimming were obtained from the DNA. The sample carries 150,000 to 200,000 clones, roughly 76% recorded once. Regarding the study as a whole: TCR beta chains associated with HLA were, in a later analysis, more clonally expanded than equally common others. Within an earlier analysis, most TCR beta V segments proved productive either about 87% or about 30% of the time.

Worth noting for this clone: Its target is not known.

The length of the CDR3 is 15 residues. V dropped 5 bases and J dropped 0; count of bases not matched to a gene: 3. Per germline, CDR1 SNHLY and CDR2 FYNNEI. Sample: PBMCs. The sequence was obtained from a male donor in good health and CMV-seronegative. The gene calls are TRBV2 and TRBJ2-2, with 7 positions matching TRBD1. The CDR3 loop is CASSLGTANTGELFF. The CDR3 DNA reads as TGTGCCAGCAGTTTAGGGACAGCGAACACCGGGGAGCTGTTTTTT. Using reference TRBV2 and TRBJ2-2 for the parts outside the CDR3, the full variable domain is EPEVTQTPSHQVTQMGQEVILRCVPISNHLYFYWYRQILGQKVEFLVSFYNNEISEKSEIFDDQFSVERPDGSNFTLKIRSTKLEDSAMYFCASSLGTANTGELFFGEGSRLTVL.